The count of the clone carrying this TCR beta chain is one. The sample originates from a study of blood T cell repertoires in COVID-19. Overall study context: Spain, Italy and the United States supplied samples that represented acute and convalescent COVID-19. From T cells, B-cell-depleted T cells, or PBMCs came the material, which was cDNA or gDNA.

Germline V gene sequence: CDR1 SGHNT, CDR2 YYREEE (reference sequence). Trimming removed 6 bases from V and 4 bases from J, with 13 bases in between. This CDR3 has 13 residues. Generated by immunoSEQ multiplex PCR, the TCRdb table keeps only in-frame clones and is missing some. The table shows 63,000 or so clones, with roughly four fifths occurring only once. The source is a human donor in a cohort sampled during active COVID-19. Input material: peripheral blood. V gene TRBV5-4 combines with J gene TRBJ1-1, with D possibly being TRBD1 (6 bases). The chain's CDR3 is CASKQGTRTEAFF. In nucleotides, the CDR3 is TGTGCCAGCAAACAGGGTACCCGCACTGAAGCTTTCTTT.